This T cell receptor (beta chain) stems from a study of vaccination effects on CD4 cells after COVID-19. The germline V gene has CDR1 MDHEN and CDR2 SYDVKM. CDR3 length: 12 residues. Trimming shortened V by 5 bases and J by 10 bases, and 14 bases separated the two germline ends. Having been cultured for 10 days, the cells underwent CD4+ T cell isolation. Participants were vaccinated with two doses of either the BNT162b2 or mRNA-1273 vaccine. This clone was detected a few times. The antigen is not known. Repertoires were generated with immunoSEQ multiplex PCR, while TCRdb's copy carries only in-frame clones and drops some. This sample has approximately 57,000 clones, with just under 80% found just once. Study-wide findings and caveats: Infection- and vaccine-induced clones contracted markedly late after vaccination.

The V call is TRBV28, the J call TRBJ1-1; D unresolved. Sequenced material: CD4+ T cells from PBMCs cultured without peptide, taken after COVID-19 vaccination. The clonotype comes from a human donor who received a COVID-19 vaccine. The chain's CDR3 is CASSPLARRAFF. The DNA for the CDR3 is TGTGCCAGCAGTCCCCTGGCAAGGAGAGCTTTCTTT.